This T cell receptor (beta chain) was captured in a study of blood T cells in healthy people across ages. Overall study findings and caveats: Higher diversity, along with more naive CD4+ cells, distinguished long-lived donors from aged donors.

Collection of approximately 9.3 milliliters of peripheral blood was performed for each donor. Samples each had at least 5.5 micrograms of total RNA extracted. Germline V CDR1 and CDR2: SGDLS, YYNGEE. There are 16 residues in the CDR3. V was pared by 1 base and J by 4 bases, with 17 bases between. In its sample, this clonotype was seen a few times. Its specificity is not known. Primed by a sample-barcoded 5' primer and a J-beta primer mix, a second PCR proceeded for 7 to 11 cycles. TCRdb reprocessed the 5' RACE reads via MiXCR and lists one record per CDR3 protein. The sample comprises around 1.1 million distinct CDR3 sequences, more than 30% of which are singletons, and around 12% rests with the top ten.

The sequenced sample consisted of blood. This rearrangement joins TRBV9 to TRBJ1-2, with D tentatively TRBD1 (5 bases). The TCR was taken from a man aged 18 to 35 in good health. CDR3 DNA: TGTGCCAGCAGCGTATCCTCCGCGACAGACTCCTATGGCTACACCTTC. Amino acid sequence: CASSVSSATDSYGYTF. The complete variable domain, with remaining parts taken from reference TRBV9 and TRBJ1-2, reads DSGVTQTPKHLITATGQRVTLRCSPRSGDLSVYWYQQSLDQGLQFLIQYYNGEERAKGNILERFSAQQFPDLHSELNLSSLELGDSALYFCASSVSSATDSYGYTFGSGTRLTVV.